A selection of T cell receptor delta chains follows, all from one sample in a study of delta chains in infants with herpesvirus infections. TCRdb re-called the RT-PCR reads with CATT. The profile shows 250 to 300 delta-chain clones, less than 20% of them singletons. Specimen: peripheral blood, collected at time point 1 of longitudinal follow-up. The receptor source for this set is a human donor who was a Ugandan infant, either HIV-exposed or HIV-unexposed (not recorded which). CDR3s include the opening cysteine and the closing phenylalanine or tryptophan. A D gene is named only where the DNA matches it firmly. For some rows the clone size is stated as once, few or many, or as a class when expanded; others skip it.

TRDJ1 TRDD3 large TRDV1 TGTGCTCTTGGGGAACTCGTCCCTCCTGGGTGGGGGATTCACGATAAACTCATCTTT CALGELVPPGWGIHDKLIF
TRDJ1 - hyperexpanded TRDV1 TGTGCTCTTGGGGAACCAGCAGTTTCCCGTGTTTGGGGTTACACCGATAAACTCATCTTT CALGEPAVSRVWGYTDKLIF
TRDJ1 TRDD3 few TRAV29/DV5 TGTGCAGCAAGCTCGTCTGGGGGATACTTGCACACCGATAAACTCATCTTT CAASSSGGYLHTDKLIF
TRDJ1 TRDD3 hyperexpanded TRDV1 TGTGCTCTTGGGGAAACTCGTGGACCTCCCCATTACTGGGGCCGGTACACCGATAAACTCATCTTT CALGETRGPPHYWGRYTDKLIF
TRDJ3 - large TRDV1 TGTGCTCTTGGGGACGGGGCCTTCCTACGGTACTGGGGGTCGACCTGGGACACCCGACAGATGTTTTTC CALGDGAFLRYWGSTWDTRQMFF
TRDJ1 TRDD3 large TRAV38-2/DV8 TGTGCTTATAGGAGCGCGCGGATTTCCCGACCCTGGGGGATATACACCGATAAACTCATCTTT CAYRSARISRPWGIYTDKLIF
TRDJ1 TRDD3 large TRDV1 TGTGCTCTTGGGGAACTGAGGTATAGTGGGGGATCCGTTGACCTCATCTTT CALGELRYSGGSVDLIF
TRDJ1 - few TRDV1 TGTGCTATTGGGGAACGTGGGGGCTACACCGATAAACTCATCTTT CAIGERGGYTDKLIF
TRDJ3 TRDD3 large TRDV1 TGTGCTCTTGGGGAACCAGACACTGGGGGCTACATTTCAACCTGGGACACCCGACAGATGTTTTTC CALGEPDTGGYISTWDTRQMFF
TRDJ1 TRDD3 hyperexpanded TRDV2 TGTGCCTGTGACCCGCCTTCCTACCCTCACGTACTGGGGGATACCCTTCCAGCCGATAAACTCATCTTT CACDPPSYPHVLGDTLPADKLIF
TRDJ1 TRDD3 large TRDV3 TGTGCCTGTAGAGCCCTGAAACTTACTGGGGGATATACTTGGTACACCGATAAACTCATCTTT CACRALKLTGGYTWYTDKLIF
TRDJ3 TRDD3 hyperexpanded TRDV2 TGTGCCTGTGACTCCCCGGAGTGGGGGATTCACGCTCGCTCCTGGGACACCCGACAGATGTTTTTC CACDSPEWGIHARSWDTRQMFF
TRDJ2 TRDD3 large TRDV1 TGTGCTCTTGGGGAACTATGGGGACCCCTTAGTTCCCCGGGGTACTGGGGGATACAAACCCCACGCGCACAACTCTTCTTT CALGELWGPLSSPGYWGIQTPRAQLFF
TRDJ1 TRDD3 medium-sized TRDV1 TGTGCTCTTGGGGAACTAGACCCGCCTACGGGTGGGGGATACACTTCGTACACCGATAAACTCATCTTT CALGELDPPTGGGYTSYTDKLIF
TRDJ1 TRDD3 large TRDV1 TGTGCTCTAAGGCCTTCCCGCCTTACTGGGGGATACAGGCGGACCGATAAACTCATCTTT CALRPSRLTGGYRRTDKLIF
TRDJ1 TRDD3 large TRAV29/DV5 TGTGCAGCAAGGATTGGGACTTACTGGGGGATATTAGGGACCGATAAACTCATCTTT CAARIGTYWGILGTDKLIF
TRDJ1 - few TRDV2 TGTGCCTGTGACACCGCGGAGCCGAGCTCCTGGGACACCGATAAACTCATCTTT CACDTAEPSSWDTDKLIF
TRDJ3 - - TRAV38-2/DV8 TGTGCTTGGGACATAACGCTGGAGATAAGAGGCTCCTGGGACACCCGACAGATGTTTTTC CAWDITLEIRGSWDTRQMFF
TRDJ1 - hyperexpanded TRAV29/DV5 TGTGCAGCAATCACCTCACAAGCTAGCCGAATATACACCGATAAACTCATCTTT CAAITSQASRIYTDKLIF
TRDJ1 TRDD3 hyperexpanded TRAV29/DV5 TGTGCAGCAAGCGCGTCTGGGGGATACTTGTACACCGATAAACTCATCTTT CAASASGGYLYTDKLIF
TRDJ1 TRDD3 - TRDV1 TGTGCTCTTGGGGAAGGGGGATACACCGATAAACTCATCTTT CALGEGGYTDKLIF
TRDJ1 TRDD3 hyperexpanded TRAV29/DV5 TGTGCAGCTCGCCTTCCTACCCTTGACTGGGGGATACGCCGGGGTACCGATAAACTCATCTTT CAARLPTLDWGIRRGTDKLIF
TRDJ1 TRDD2 hyperexpanded TRDV1 TGTGCTCTGGATTTCCTACTCCCCGATAAACTCATCTTT CALDFLLPDKLIF
TRDJ1 - large TRDV1 TGTGCTCTTGGGGAACGAAGATTCCTCCTACGATGGGTATGCGATAAACTCATCTTT CALGERRFLLRWVCDKLIF
TRDJ1 TRDD3 large TRDV1 TGTGCTCTTGGGGACCGACTCCTTCCTGTTAACTGGGGGACCCTATACACCGATAAACTCATCTTT CALGDRLLPVNWGTLYTDKLIF
TRDJ1 - large TRDV1 TGTGCTCTTGGGGATAACAGGGGGGTTTACACCGATAAACTCATCTTT CALGDNRGVYTDKLIF
TRDJ1 - few TRAV29/DV5 - CSVLLCSKRRGYVLEYTDKLIF